These 16 T cell receptor beta chains were all obtained from the same sample, sequenced in a study of cytomegalovirus exposure and HLA in healthy donors. Use of 60 Vbeta and 13 Jbeta primers characterized the PCR. The repertoire was sequenced with immunoSEQ multiplex PCR; TCRdb's copy has only in-frame clones and lacks some. The sample holds 150,000 to 200,000 clones, about three quarters seen once. Material: PBMCs. These TCRs come from a woman aged 40-49 years in good health and CMV-seropositive.

The genes are TRBV6-6 and TRBJ2-1, with 7 bases identical to TRBD2. CDR3 length: 15 amino acids. Germline V gene sequence: CDR1 MNHNY, CDR2 SVGAGI (reference sequence). The junction had 2 bases not matched to a gene; V was cut back by 0 bases and J by 3 bases. Written as DNA, the CDR3 is TGTGCCAGCAGTTACTCGAGCGGGGTCTACAATGAGCAGTTCTTC. It codes for CASSYSSGVYNEQFF.

This clone was observed a few times. V gene TRBV7-9 combines with J gene TRBJ1-3; 7 bases fit TRBD1. CDR1 and CDR2 from the germline V gene are SEHNR and FQNEAQ (reference sequence). The CDR3 extends over 16 amino acids. J lost 0 bases, V lost 2 bases, and 4 bases had no gene match. The CDR3 DNA follows: TGTGCCAGCAGCTTAAGGGGACAGAACTCTGGAAACACCATATATTTT. It translates to CASSLRGQNSGNTIYF. The full variable domain, completed using reference TRBV7-9 and TRBJ1-3, is DTGVSQNPRHKITKRGQNVTFRCDPISEHNRLYWYRQTLGQGPEFLTYFQNEAQLEKSRLLSDRFSAERPKGSFSTLEIQRTEQGDSAMYLCASSLRGQNSGNTIYFGEGSWLTVV.

The chain couples TRBV2 to TRBJ1-2, with TRBD1 as a possible D gene (6 bases). V was cut by 1 base and J by 6 bases, with 9 bases left in between. Per the germline V gene, CDR1 is SNHLY and CDR2 is FYNNEI. The CDR3 spans 13 residues. CDR3: CASSEGQEHGYTF. CDR3 sequence (DNA): TGTGCCAGCAGTGAAGGACAGGAGCATGGCTACACCTTC.

This chain's CDR3 is CASSLSGLAAQYF. As DNA, the CDR3 is TGTGCCAGCAGTTTATCCGGACTAGCGGCGCAGTATTTT. The chain carries TRBV28 and TRBJ2-3, with 10 bases identical to TRBD2. V shed 1 base and J 10 bases; nucleotides not matched to a gene: 2. This CDR3 is built from 13 residues. Per germline, CDR1 MDHEN and CDR2 SYDVKM.

The V call is TRBV19, the J call TRBJ1-6; TRBD1 is a possible D gene (5 bases). The CDR3 covers 13 residues. Between the trimmed V and J ends, which lost 4 bases and 9 bases, there was a span of 10 bases. In germline, CDR1 is LNHDA, CDR2 SQIVND (reference sequence). The CDR3, as DNA: TGTGCCAGTAGTAAGGAGGGGACTTCACCCCTCCACTTT. Its protein is CASSKEGTSPLHF. Variable domain in full (rest from reference TRBV19 and TRBJ1-6): DGGITQSPKYLFRKEGQNVTLSCEQNLNHDAMYWYRQDPGQGLRLIYYSQIVNDFQKGDIAEGYSVSREKKESFPLTVTSAQKNPTAFYLCASSKEGTSPLHFGNGTRLTVT.

This clone has only a few counts. This CDR3 is CASSQVGGRTEAFF. DNA for the CDR3: TGCGCCAGCAGCCAGGTGGGAGGGAGGACTGAAGCTTTCTTT. The chain combines TRBV4-1 with TRBJ1-1; no clear D gene. The CDR3 extends over 14 amino acids. With 3 bases removed from V and 5 bases from J, the gap between germline ends came to 13 bases. Germline V lookup: CDR1 MGHRA, CDR2 YSYEKL.

The chain is built from TRBV5-1 and TRBJ2-3; TRBD1 aligns across 7 bases. V gave up 0 bases and J gave up 2 bases; unmatched junction bases: 12. The CDR3 is made up of 18 amino acids. In germline, CDR1 is SGHRS, CDR2 YFSETQ. The CDR3 spells CASSLASRGPRNTDTQYF. The CDR3, as DNA: TGCGCCAGCAGCTTGGCCTCGAGGGGGCCTAGAAACACAGATACGCAGTATTTT.

CDR3 bases: TGTGCCAGCAGCCCGGGAGGGGGCTATAATTCACCCCTCCACTTT. Its protein product is CASSPGGGYNSPLHF. The gene calls are TRBV13 and TRBJ1-6; possible D gene TRBD1, 6 bases. Trimming cost V 5 bases and J 3 bases, with 11 bases left between them. Germline V gives CDR1 PRHDT, CDR2 FYEKMQ (reference sequence). The CDR3 loop spans 15 amino acids.

J is TRBJ1-1 and V is TRBV29-1, with D perhaps matching TRBD1 (5 bases). Looked up from germline, CDR1 is SQVTM and CDR2 is ANQGSEA. The CDR3 covers 12 residues. The V end was cut by 4 bases, the J end by 2 bases, with 8 bases between. CDR3 nucleotide sequence: TGCAGCGTTGCTAGGGGAAACACTGAAGCTTTCTTT. Protein: CSVARGNTEAFF.

The chain employs TRBV6-5 and TRBJ1-1; 10 positions match TRBD1. This CDR3 is built from 14 residues. Per germline, CDR1 MNHEY and CDR2 SVGAGI. The V gene end was trimmed by 4 bases and the J gene end by 5 bases; junction bases not matched to a gene: 4. The CDR3 nucleotides are TGTGCCAGCAGTTGTGGACAGGGGGGAACTGAAGCTTTCTTT. It encodes CASSCGQGGTEAFF.

The chain carries TRBV10-1 and TRBJ2-5; a weak D match, TRBD1 (6 bases). Germline-derived CDR1 and CDR2 are WNHNN and SYGVQD (reference sequence). The CDR3 covers 11 residues. The CDR3 DNA reads as TGCGCTCTTGCCCAGGGGAAGACCCAGTACTTC. Its translation: CALAQGKTQYF.

The chain employs TRBV5-6 and TRBJ1-2, with D unresolved. Trimming removed 2 bases from V and 5 bases from J, with 7 bases in between. Germline V gene data show CDR1 as SGHDT and CDR2 as YYEEEE. The CDR3 extends over 12 amino acids. CDR3 nucleotide sequence: TGTGCCAGCAGCTTTGAGGAGTATGGCTACACCTTC. This sequence encodes CASSFEEYGYTF.

The DNA for the CDR3 is TGTGCCAGCAGCTTGGGCAGGGGCTGGGATGAGCAGTTCTTC. It yields the protein CASSLGRGWDEQFF. V usage is TRBV7-9 and J usage is TRBJ2-1, with a possible D match to TRBD1 (6 bases). Germline V gives CDR1 SEHNR, CDR2 FQNEAQ (reference sequence). V lost 3 bases and J lost 8, with 14 bases in between. This CDR3 has 14 residues.

The V and J genes are TRBV7-9 and TRBJ2-1; 7 bases fit TRBD2. The CDR3 is made up of 15 amino acids. Trimming removed 2 bases from V and 3 bases from J; junction bases left unmatched: 4. Germline loops: CDR1 SEHNR, CDR2 FQNEAQ (reference sequence). The CDR3 sequence: CASSLRGGSYNEQFF. DNA for the CDR3: TGTGCCAGCAGCTTACGAGGCGGGAGCTACAATGAGCAGTTCTTC. The full variable domain, its missing parts supplied by reference TRBV7-9 and TRBJ2-1, is DTGVSQNPRHKITKRGQNVTFRCDPISEHNRLYWYRQTLGQGPEFLTYFQNEAQLEKSRLLSDRFSAERPKGSFSTLEIQRTEQGDSAMYLCASSLRGGSYNEQFFGPGTRLTVL.

The J gene is TRBJ2-2, the V gene TRBV19; D unclear. Germline V CDR1 and CDR2: LNHDA, SQIVND (reference sequence). This CDR3 is 13 amino acids long. V was trimmed by 1 base and J by 6 bases, leaving 6 bases between them. CDR3 region: CASSIVAAGELFF. The CDR3 DNA is TGTGCCAGTAGTATAGTAGCTGCCGGGGAGCTGTTTTTT.

V and J are TRBV5-4 and TRBJ1-2; TRBD1 matches at 7 bases. The CDR3 totals 15 residues. V dropped 3 bases and J dropped 5; count of bases not matched to a gene: 10. The V gene's germline CDR1 is SGHNT and CDR2 YYREEE (reference sequence). Here the CDR3 reads CASSSFGQAQYGYTF. DNA of the CDR3: TGTGCCAGCAGCTCGTTCGGACAGGCGCAATATGGCTACACCTTC.